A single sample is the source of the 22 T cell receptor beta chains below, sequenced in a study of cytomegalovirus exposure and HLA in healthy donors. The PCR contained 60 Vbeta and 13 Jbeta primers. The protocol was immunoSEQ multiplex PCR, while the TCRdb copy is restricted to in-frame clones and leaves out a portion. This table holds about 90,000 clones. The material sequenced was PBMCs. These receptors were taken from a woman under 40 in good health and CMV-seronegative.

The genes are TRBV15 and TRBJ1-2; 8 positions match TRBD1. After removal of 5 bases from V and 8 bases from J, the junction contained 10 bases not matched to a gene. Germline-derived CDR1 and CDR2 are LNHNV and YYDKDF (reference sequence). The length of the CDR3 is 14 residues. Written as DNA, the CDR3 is TGTGCCACCAGCCGGGACAGGTTCCGGAGGGGCTACACCTTC. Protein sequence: CATSRDRFRRGYTF.

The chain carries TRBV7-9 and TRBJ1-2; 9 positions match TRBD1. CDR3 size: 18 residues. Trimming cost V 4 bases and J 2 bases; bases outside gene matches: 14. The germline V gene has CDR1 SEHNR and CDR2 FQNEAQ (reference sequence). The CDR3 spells CASSSTLESGQGNYGYTF. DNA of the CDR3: TGTGCCAGCAGCTCCACCCTAGAGTCTGGACAGGGGAACTATGGCTACACCTTC.

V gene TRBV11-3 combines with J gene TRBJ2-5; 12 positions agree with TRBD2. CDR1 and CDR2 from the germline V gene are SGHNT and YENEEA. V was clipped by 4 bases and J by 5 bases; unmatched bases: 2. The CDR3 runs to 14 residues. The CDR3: CASSSLAGGETQYF. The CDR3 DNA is TGTGCCAGCAGCTCGCTAGCGGGAGGGGAGACCCAGTACTTC.

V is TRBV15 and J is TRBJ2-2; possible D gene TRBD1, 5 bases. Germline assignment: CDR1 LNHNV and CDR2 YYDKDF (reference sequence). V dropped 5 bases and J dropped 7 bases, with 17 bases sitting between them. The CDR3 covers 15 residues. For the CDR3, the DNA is TGTGCCACCAGCGGAATCCAGGGTTACGGCGGGGAGCTGTTTTTT. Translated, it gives CATSGIQGYGGELFF.

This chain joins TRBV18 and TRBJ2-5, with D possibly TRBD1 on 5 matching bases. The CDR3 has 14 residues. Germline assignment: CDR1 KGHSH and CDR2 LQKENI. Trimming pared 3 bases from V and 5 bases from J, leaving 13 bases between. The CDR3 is CASSPSGYSETQYF. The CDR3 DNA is TGTGCCAGCTCACCCTCAGGGTATTCGGAGACCCAGTACTTC. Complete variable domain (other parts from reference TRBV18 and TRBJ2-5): NAGVMQNPRHLVRRRGQEARLRCSPMKGHSHVYWYRQLPEEGLKFMVYLQKENIIDESGMPKERFSAEFPKEGPSILRIQQVVRGDSAAYFCASSPSGYSETQYFGPGTRLLVL.

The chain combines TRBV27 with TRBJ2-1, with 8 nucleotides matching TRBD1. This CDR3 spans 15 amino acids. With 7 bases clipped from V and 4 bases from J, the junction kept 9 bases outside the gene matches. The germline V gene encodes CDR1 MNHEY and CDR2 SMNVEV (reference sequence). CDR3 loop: CASKGWQGAYNEQFF. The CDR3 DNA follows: TGTGCCAGCAAAGGTTGGCAGGGGGCTTACAATGAGCAGTTCTTC.

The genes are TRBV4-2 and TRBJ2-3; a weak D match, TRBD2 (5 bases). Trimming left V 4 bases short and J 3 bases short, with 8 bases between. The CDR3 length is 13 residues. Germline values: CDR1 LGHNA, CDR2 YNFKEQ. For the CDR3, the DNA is TGTGCCAGCAGCCCCCGAGGGACAGATACGCAGTATTTT. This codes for CASSPRGTDTQYF.

CDR3 in DNA: TGTGCCAGCAGTTTAGCCACACAGGGGAGCTATGGCTACACCTTC. Translating gives CASSLATQGSYGYTF. The chain carries TRBV28 and TRBJ1-2; 7 bases line up with TRBD1. The germline CDR1 and CDR2 sequences are MDHEN and SYDVKM. The CDR3 consists of 15 residues. J gave up 4 bases and V 2 bases, and 7 bases lay outside the gene matches.

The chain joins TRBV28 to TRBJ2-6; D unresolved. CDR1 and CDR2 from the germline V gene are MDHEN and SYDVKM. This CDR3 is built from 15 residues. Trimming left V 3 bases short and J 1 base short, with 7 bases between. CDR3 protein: CASSFRGSGANVLTF. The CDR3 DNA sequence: TGTGCCAGCAGTTTTAGAGGATCTGGGGCCAACGTCCTGACTTTC.

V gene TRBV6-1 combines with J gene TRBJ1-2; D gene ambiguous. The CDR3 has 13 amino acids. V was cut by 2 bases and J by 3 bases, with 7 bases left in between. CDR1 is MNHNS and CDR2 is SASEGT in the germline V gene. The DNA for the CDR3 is TGTGCCAGCAGTGAACGGCGGGACTATGGCTACACCTTC. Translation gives CASSERRDYGYTF.

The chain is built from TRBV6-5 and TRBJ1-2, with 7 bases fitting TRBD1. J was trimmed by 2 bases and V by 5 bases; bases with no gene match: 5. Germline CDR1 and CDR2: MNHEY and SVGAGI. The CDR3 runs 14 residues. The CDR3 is CASSRGTDNYGYTF. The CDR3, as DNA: TGTGCCAGCAGTAGGGGGACAGACAACTATGGCTACACCTTC.

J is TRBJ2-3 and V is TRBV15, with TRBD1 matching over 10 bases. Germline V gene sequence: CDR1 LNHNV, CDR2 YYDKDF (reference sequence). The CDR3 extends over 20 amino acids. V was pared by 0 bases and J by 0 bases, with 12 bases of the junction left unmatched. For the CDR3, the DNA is TGTGCCACCAGCAGAGACGGACAGGGGGGAGTAAGTGGTAGCACAGATACGCAGTATTTT. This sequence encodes CATSRDGQGGVSGSTDTQYF. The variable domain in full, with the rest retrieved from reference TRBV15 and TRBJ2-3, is DAMVIQNPRYQVTQFGKPVTLSCSQTLNHNVMYWYQQKSSQAPKLLFHYYDKDFNNEADTPDNFQSRRPNTSFCFLDIRSPGLGDTAMYLCATSRDGQGGVSGSTDTQYFGPGTRLTVL.

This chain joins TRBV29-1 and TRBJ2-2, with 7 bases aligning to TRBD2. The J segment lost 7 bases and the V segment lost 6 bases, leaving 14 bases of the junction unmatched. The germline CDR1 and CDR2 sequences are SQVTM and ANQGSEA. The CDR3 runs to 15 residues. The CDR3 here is CSVRREGADVGELFF. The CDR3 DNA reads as TGCAGCGTCCGGAGGGAGGGAGCCGACGTCGGGGAGCTGTTTTTT.

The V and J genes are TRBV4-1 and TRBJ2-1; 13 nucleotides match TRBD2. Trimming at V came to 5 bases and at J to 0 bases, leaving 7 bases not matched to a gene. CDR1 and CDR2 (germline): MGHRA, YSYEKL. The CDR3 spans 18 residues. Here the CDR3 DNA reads TGCGCCAGCAGCGTACTAGCGGGAGGGCCGAGCTCCTACAATGAGCAGTTCTTC. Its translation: CASSVLAGGPSSYNEQFF.

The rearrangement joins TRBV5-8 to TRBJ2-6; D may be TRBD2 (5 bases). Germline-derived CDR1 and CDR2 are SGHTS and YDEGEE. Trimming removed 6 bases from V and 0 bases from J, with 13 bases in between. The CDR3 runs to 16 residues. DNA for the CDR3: TGTGCCAGCACCCGGGGATCAAACTCTGGGGCCAACGTCCTGACTTTC. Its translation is CASTRGSNSGANVLTF.

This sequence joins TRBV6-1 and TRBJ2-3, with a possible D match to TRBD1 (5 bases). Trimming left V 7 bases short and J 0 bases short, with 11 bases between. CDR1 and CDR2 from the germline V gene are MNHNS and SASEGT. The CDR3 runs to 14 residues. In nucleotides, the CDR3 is TGTGCCAGCACCAGACAGCCTAGCACAGATACGCAGTATTTT. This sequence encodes CASTRQPSTDTQYF.

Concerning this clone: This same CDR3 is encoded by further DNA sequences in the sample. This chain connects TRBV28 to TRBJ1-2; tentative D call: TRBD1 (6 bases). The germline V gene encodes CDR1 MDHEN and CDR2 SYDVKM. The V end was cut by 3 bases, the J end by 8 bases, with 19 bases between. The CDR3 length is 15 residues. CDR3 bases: TGTGCCAGCAGTTTGCAGGGGAGGGCCCGTGGGGGCTACACCTTC. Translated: CASSLQGRARGGYTF.

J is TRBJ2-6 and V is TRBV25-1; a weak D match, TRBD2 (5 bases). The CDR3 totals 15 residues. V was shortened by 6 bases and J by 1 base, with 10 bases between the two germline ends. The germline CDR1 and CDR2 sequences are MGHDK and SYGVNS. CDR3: CASSRRISGANVLTF. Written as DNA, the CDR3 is TGTGCCAGCAGCCGGAGGATTTCTGGGGCCAACGTCCTGACTTTC.

For the CDR3, the DNA is TGTGCCAGCAGGGGACTTAGCTCCTACGAGCAGTACTTC. Translated: CASRGLSSYEQYF. This chain links TRBV28 with TRBJ2-7, with TRBD2 as a possible D gene (6 bases). This CDR3 spans 13 amino acids. Germline V gene sequence: CDR1 MDHEN, CDR2 SYDVKM. Deletions cut 6 bases from V and 0 bases from J, with 9 bases between. The complete variable domain, with remaining parts taken from reference TRBV28 and TRBJ2-7, reads DVKVTQSSRYLVKRTGEKVFLECVQDMDHENMFWYRQDPGLGLRLIYFSYDVKMKEKGDIPEGYSVSREKKERFSLILESASTNQTSMYLCASRGLSSYEQYFGPGTRLTVT.

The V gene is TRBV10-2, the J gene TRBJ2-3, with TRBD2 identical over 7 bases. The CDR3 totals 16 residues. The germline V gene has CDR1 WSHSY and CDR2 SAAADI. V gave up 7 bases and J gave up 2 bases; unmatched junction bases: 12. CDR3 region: CASTPGSGTYTDTQYF. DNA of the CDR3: TGCGCCAGCACCCCGGGCAGCGGGACTTACACAGATACGCAGTATTTT.

The CDR3 here is CASSLGRDWGYGYTF. In DNA, the CDR3 is TGTGCCAGCAGCTTGGGCAGGGATTGGGGCTATGGCTACACCTTC. The chain combines TRBV5-4 with TRBJ1-2; D perhaps matches TRBD1 (5 bases). The CDR3 runs to 15 residues. Germline V CDR1 and CDR2: SGHNT, YYREEE (reference sequence). The V end was cut by 0 bases, the J end by 4 bases, with 13 bases between. Supplemented by reference TRBV5-4 and TRBJ1-2, the full variable domain reads ETGVTQSPTHLIKTRGQQVTLRCSSQSGHNTVSWYQQALGQGPQFIFQYYREEENGRGNFPPRFSGLQFPNYSSELNVNALELDDSALYLCASSLGRDWGYGYTFGSGTRLTVV.

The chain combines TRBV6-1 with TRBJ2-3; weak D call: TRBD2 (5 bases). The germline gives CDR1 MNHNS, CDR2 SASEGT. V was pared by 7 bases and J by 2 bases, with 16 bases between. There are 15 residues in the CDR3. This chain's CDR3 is CASKGFSVLTDTQYF. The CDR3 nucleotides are TGTGCCAGCAAGGGATTTAGCGTTCTCACAGATACGCAGTATTTT.